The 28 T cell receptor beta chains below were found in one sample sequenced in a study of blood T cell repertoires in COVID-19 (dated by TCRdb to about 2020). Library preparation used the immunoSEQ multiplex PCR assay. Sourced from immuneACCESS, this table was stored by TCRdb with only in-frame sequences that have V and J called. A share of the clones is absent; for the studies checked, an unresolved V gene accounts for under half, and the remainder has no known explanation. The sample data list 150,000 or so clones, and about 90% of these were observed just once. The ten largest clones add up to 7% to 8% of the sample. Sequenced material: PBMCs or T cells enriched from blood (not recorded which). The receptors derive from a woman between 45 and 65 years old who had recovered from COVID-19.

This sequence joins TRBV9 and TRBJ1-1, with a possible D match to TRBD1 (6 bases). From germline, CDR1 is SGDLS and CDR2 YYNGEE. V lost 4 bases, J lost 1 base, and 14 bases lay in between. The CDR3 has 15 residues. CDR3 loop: CASSSGAKSNTEAFF. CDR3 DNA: TGTGCCAGCAGCTCAGGGGCTAAATCGAACACTGAAGCTTTCTTT.

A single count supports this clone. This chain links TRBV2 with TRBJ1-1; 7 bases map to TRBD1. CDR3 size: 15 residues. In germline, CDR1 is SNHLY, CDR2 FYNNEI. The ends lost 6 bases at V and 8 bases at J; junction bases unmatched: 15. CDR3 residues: CASRKDRDELPEAFF. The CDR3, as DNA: TGTGCCAGCAGGAAAGACAGGGACGAACTACCAGAAGCTTTCTTT.

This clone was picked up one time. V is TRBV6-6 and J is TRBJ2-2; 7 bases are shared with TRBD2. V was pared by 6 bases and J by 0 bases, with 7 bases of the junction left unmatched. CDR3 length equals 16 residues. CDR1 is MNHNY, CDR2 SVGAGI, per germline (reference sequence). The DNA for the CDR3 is TGTGCCAGCAGGATGGGAGGGTATGCGAACACCGGGGAGCTGTTTTTT. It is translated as CASRMGGYANTGELFF.

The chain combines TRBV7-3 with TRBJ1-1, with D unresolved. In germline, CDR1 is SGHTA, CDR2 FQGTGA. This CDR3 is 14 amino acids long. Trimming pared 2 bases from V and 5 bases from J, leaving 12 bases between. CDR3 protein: CASSLEGGKTEAFF. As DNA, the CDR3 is TGTGCCAGCAGCTTAGAGGGTGGTAAGACTGAAGCTTTCTTT.

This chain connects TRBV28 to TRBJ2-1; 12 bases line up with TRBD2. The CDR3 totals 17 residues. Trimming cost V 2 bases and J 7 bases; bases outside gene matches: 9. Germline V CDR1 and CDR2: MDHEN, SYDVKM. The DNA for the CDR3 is TGTGCCAGCAGTTTACCCCGGGGACTAGCGGGTATAAATGAGCAGTTCTTC. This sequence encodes CASSLPRGLAGINEQFF.

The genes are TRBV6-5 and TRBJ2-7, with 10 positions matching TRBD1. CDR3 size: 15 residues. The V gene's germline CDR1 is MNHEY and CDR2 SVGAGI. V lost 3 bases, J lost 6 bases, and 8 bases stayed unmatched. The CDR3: CASSYGDRGSREQYF. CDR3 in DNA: TGTGCCAGCAGTTATGGGGACAGGGGATCACGCGAGCAGTACTTC.

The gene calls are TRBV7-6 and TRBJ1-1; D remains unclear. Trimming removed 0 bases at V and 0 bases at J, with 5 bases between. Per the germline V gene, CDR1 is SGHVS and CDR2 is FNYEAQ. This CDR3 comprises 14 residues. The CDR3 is CASSLAALNTEAFF. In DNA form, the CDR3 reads TGTGCCAGCAGCTTAGCAGCCCTGAACACTGAAGCTTTCTTT.

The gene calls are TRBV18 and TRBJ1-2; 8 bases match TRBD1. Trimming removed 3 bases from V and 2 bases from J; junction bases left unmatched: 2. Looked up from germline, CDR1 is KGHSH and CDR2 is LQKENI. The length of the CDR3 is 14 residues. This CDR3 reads CASSPWTGNYGYTF. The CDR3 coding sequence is TGTGCCAGCTCACCTTGGACAGGGAACTATGGCTACACCTTC. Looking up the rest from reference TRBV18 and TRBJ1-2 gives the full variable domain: NAGVMQNPRHLVRRRGQEARLRCSPMKGHSHVYWYRQLPEEGLKFMVYLQKENIIDESGMPKERFSAEFPKEGPSILRIQQVVRGDSAAYFCASSPWTGNYGYTFGSGTRLTVV.

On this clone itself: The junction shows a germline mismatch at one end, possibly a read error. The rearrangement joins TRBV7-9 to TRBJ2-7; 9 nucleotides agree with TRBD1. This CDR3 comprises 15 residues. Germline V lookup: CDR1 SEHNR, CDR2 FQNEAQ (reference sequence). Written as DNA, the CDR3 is TGTGCCAGCAGCATAGCCCGGGACAGGGCCGGCGAGCAGTACTTC. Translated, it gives CASSIARDRAGEQYF.

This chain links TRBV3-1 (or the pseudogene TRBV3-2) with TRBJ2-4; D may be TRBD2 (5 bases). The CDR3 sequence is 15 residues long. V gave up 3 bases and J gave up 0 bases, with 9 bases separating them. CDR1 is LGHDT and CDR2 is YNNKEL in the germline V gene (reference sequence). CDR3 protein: CASSHGGVAKNIQYF. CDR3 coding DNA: TGTGCCAGCAGCCACGGAGGAGTAGCCAAAAACATTCAGTACTTC.

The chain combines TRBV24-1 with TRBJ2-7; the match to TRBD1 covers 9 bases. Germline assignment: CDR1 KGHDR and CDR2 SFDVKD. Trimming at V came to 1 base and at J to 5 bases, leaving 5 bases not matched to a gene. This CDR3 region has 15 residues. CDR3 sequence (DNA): TGTGCCACCAGTGATTTCGGGACAGGGTCCCACGAGCAGTACTTC. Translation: CATSDFGTGSHEQYF.

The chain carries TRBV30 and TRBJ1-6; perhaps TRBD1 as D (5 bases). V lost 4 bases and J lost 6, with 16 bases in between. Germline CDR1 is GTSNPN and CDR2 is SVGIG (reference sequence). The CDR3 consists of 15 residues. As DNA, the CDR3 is TGTGCCTGGAATCCCCCGACAGCGACTAATTCACCCCTCCACTTT. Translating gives CAWNPPTATNSPLHF.

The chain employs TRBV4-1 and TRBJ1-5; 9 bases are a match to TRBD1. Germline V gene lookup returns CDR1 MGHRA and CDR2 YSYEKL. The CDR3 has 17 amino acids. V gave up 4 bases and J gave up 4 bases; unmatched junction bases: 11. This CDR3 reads CASSRTGQGFPNQPQHF. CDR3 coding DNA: TGCGCCAGCAGCCGAACCGGACAGGGGTTTCCAAATCAGCCCCAGCATTTT.

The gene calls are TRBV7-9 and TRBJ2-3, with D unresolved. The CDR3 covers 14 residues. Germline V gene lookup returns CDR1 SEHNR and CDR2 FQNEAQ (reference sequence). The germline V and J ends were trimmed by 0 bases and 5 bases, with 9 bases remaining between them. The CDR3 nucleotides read TGTGCCAGCAGCTTAGCCACAGACAAAGATACGCAGTATTTT. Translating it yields CASSLATDKDTQYF.

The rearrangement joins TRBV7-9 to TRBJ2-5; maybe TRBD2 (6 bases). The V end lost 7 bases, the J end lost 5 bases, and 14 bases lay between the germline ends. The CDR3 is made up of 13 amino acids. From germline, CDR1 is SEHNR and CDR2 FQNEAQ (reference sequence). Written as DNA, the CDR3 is TGTGCCAGCACTTACACTGCGGGGGAGACCCAGTACTTC. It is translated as CASTYTAGETQYF.

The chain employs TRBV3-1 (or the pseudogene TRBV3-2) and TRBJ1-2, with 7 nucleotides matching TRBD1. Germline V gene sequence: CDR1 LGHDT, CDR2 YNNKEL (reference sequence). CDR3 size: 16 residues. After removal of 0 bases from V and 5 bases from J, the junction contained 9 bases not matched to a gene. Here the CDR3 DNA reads TGTGCCAGCAGCCAAGATGTACTCCAGGGGGTTTATGGCTACACCTTC. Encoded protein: CASSQDVLQGVYGYTF.

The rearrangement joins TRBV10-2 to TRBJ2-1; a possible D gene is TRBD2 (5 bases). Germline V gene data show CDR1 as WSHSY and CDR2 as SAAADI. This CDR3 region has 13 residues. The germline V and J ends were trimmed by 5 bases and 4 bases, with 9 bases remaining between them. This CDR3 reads CASSFSGYNEQFF. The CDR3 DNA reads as TGCGCCAGCAGTTTTTCGGGGTACAATGAGCAGTTCTTC.

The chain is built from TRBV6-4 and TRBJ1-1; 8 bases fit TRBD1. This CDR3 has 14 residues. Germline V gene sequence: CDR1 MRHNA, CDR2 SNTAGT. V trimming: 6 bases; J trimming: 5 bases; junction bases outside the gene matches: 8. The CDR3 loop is CASRPGGEGTEAFF. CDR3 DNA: TGTGCCAGCAGGCCAGGGGGCGAAGGGACTGAAGCTTTCTTT.

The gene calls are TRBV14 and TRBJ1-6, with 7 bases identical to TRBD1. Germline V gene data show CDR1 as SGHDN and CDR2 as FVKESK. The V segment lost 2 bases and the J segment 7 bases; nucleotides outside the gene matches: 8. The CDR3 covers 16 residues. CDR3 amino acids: CASSQRQGNINSPLHF. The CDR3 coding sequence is TGTGCCAGCAGCCAAAGACAGGGAAATATCAATTCACCCCTCCACTTT. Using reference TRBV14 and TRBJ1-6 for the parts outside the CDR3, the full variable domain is EAGVTQFPSHSVIEKGQTVTLRCDPISGHDNLYWYRRVMGKEIKFLLHFVKESKQDESGMPNNRFLAERTGGTYSTLKVQPAELEDSGVYFCASSQRQGNINSPLHFGNGTRLTVT.

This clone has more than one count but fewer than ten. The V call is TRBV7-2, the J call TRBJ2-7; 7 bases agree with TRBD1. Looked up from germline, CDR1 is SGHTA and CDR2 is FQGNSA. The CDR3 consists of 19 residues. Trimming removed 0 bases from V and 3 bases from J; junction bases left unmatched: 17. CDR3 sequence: CASSLAETGTAGRGYEQYF. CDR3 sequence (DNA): TGTGCCAGCAGCTTAGCCGAGACAGGGACAGCCGGAAGGGGCTACGAGCAGTACTTC.

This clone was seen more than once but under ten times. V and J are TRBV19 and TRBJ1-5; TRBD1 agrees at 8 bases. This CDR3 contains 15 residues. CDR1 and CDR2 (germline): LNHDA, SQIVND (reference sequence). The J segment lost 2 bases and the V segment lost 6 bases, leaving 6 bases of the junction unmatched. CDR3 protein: CASRKQGVGNQPQHF. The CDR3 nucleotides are TGTGCCAGTAGAAAACAGGGGGTTGGCAATCAGCCCCAGCATTTT.

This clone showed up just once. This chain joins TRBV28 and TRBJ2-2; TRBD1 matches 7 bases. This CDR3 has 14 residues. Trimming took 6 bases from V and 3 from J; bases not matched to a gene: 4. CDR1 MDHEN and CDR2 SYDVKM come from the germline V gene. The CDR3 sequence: CASSRGQDTGELFF. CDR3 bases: TGTGCCAGCAGCCGTGGACAGGACACCGGGGAGCTGTTTTTT.

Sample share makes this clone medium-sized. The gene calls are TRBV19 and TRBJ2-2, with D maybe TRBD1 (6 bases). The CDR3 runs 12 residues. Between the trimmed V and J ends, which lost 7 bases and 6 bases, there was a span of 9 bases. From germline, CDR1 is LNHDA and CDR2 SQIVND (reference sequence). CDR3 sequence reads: CASKGGPGELFF. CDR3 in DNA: TGTGCCAGTAAAGGGGGACCCGGGGAGCTGTTTTTT.

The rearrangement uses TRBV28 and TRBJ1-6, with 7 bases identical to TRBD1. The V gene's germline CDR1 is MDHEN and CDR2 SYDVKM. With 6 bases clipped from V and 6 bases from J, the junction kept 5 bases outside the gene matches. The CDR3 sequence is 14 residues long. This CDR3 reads CASSPDRVNSPLHF. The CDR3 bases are TGTGCCAGCAGCCCTGACAGGGTTAATTCACCCCTCCACTTT.

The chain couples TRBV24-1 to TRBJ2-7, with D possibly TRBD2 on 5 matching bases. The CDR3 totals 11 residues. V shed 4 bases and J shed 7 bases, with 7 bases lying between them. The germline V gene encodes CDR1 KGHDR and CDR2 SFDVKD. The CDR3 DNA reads TGTGCCACCAGTGAGAGAGGGGAGCAGTACTTC. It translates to CATSERGEQYF.

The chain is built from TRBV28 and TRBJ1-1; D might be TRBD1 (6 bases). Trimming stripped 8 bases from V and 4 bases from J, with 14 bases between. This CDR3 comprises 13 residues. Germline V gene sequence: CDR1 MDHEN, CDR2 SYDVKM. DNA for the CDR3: TGTGCCAGCTGTGGGGGGGCTAGCACTGAAGCTTTCTTT. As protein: CASCGGASTEAFF.

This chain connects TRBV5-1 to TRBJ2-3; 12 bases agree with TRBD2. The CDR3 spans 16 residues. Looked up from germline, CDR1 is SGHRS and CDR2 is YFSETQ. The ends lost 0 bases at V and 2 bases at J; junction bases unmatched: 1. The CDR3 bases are TGCGCCAGCAGCTTGGGGACTAGCGGGACCACAGATACGCAGTATTTT. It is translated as CASSLGTSGTTDTQYF.

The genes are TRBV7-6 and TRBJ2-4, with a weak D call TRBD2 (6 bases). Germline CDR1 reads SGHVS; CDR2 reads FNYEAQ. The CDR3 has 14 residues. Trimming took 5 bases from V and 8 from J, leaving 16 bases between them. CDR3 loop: CASSRGTLGDIQYF. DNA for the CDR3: TGTGCCAGCAGCCGCGGGACGTTAGGGGACATTCAGTACTTC.